The sequence of this T cell receptor (beta chain) was determined in a study of blood T cells in healthy people across ages. Together with a sample-barcoded 5' primer, a J-beta primer mix was included in a second PCR lasting roughly 6 to 12 cycles. TCRdb analysed the 5' RACE reads with MiXCR anew, one entry per CDR3 protein. The sample consists of fewer than 2 million distinct CDR3 sequences, about two fifths of them appearing once. Germline CDR1 and CDR2: DFQATT and SNEGSKA (reference sequence). This CDR3 contains 15 residues. V dropped 1 base and J dropped 9 bases, with 16 bases sitting between them. Study conclusions and caveats: Age showed a roughly linear inverse relationship with TCR beta diversity per million T cells.

With regard to this clonotype: Its specificity is not known.

The V gene is TRBV20-1, the J gene TRBJ1-6; D gene unclear. Sequencing was carried out using blood. The receptor comes from a human donor in good health. The CDR3 loop is CSARVGGTYVSPLHF. As DNA, the CDR3 is TGCAGTGCTAGAGTAGGTGGCACGTACGTTTCACCCCTCCACTTT.